A single sample gave rise to the 5 T cell receptor beta chains below, sequenced in a study of T cells in Graves' hyperthyroidism and ophthalmopathy (dated by TCRdb to between 2019 and 2020). To prepare the library, multiplex PCR was applied. For sequencing, an Illumina HiSeq 2000 was employed. TCR beta CDR3 regions were amplified from RNA transcripts. The TCR CDR3 was subjected to a first round of RT-PCR using the HTBI primer set and the Qiagen OneStep RT-PCR kit. TCRdb's own reprocessing of the public reads used fastp at Q25 and MiXCR and kept productive beta chains. Rows with one shared CDR3 protein collapse into an entry with the most common genes and DNA. Within this sample are over 150,000 distinct CDR3 sequences, with approximately 15% of them counted one time only. 25% to 35% of the sample is held by the ten biggest clonotypes. The sample taken for sequencing was blood. These receptors came from a woman aged 45-60 years with Graves' hyperthyroidism.

This clonotype was found many times. The CDR3, as DNA: TGTGCCAGCAGCCCAGGGGAGCCCCTTGGCTACACCTTC. Translating gives CASSPGEPLGYTF. The chain recombines TRBV7-9 with TRBJ1-2, with D possibly matching TRBD1 (6 bases). This CDR3 comprises 13 residues. The germline V gene has CDR1 SEHNR and CDR2 FQNEAQ (reference sequence). Deletions cut 5 bases from V and 7 bases from J, with 14 bases between.

This clonotype came up a few times. The gene calls are TRBV6-2 or TRBV6-3 and TRBJ2-1, with TRBD2 identical over 7 bases. CDR1 is MNHEY and CDR2 is SVGEGT in the germline V gene. After removal of 5 bases from V and 0 bases from J, the junction contained 4 bases not matched to a gene. The CDR3 is 15 amino acids. CDR3 sequence reads: CASSTSASSYNEQFF. CDR3 DNA sequence: TGTGCCAGCAGTACTAGCGCTAGCTCCTACAATGAGCAGTTCTTC.

This clonotype has at least ten counts. V gene TRBV13 combines with J gene TRBJ2-1; 9 positions agree with TRBD2. This CDR3 is built from 16 residues. Trimming removed 4 bases from V and 6 bases from J; junction bases left unmatched: 10. Per germline, CDR1 PRHDT and CDR2 FYEKMQ (reference sequence). CDR3 DNA: TGTGCCAGCAGCTCCCCCCGTAGCGGGGGTGTCAATGAGCAGTTCTTC. Translating gives CASSSPRSGGVNEQFF.

This clonotype was seen at least ten times. This sequence joins TRBV5-1 and TRBJ1-1; the D is unclear. The CDR3 consists of 14 residues. The ends were cut back, 4 bases at V and 1 base at J, with 11 bases in the middle. Germline loops: CDR1 SGHRS, CDR2 YFSETQ. The CDR3 here is CASSPRVSNTEAFF. In DNA form, the CDR3 reads TGCGCCAGCAGCCCCCGTGTTTCGAACACTGAAGCTTTCTTT.

On this clonotype: A much larger clone sits a single nucleotide away, making a read error possible. The chain has TRBV27 and TRBJ2-7; D is ambiguous. CDR3 length: 14 residues. Per the germline V gene, CDR1 is MNHEY and CDR2 is SMNVEV (reference sequence). V lost 5 bases and J 8 bases, leaving 19 bases between the germline ends. The CDR3 is CASSIAGFPRQQYF. In nucleotides, the CDR3 is TGTGCCAGCAGTATCGCAGGTTTCCCAAGGCAGCAGTACTTC.